A single TCR beta chain is shown here with its context. This specimen belongs to a study of cytomegalovirus exposure and HLA in healthy donors. Germline V gives CDR1 SGDLS, CDR2 YYNGEE. CDR3 length: 15 amino acids. The V end was cut by 0 bases, the J end by 4 bases, with 11 bases between. In the PCR, 60 Vbeta and 13 Jbeta primers were used. Per the study methods: Later analysis identified tens of millions of unique TCR beta chains, 8.5 million to 13 million shared. Assay used: immunoSEQ multiplex PCR; TCRdb lists only in-frame clones, some missing. That table furnishes V, J and clone size, whereas the DNA furnished D and trimming. The sample has about 200,000 clones, 79% seen once. Donors sampled were nominally healthy, though unrecorded immune exposures were likely.

This receptor was identified in a girl aged 5 to 17 in good health and CMV-seropositive. Sample: PBMCs. This chain joins TRBV9 and TRBJ1-3; D remains unclear. CDR3 nucleotide sequence: TGTGCCAGCAGCGTAGGTTCACTAGCCGGAAACACCATATATTTT. This sequence encodes CASSVGSLAGNTIYF. Together with reference TRBV9 and TRBJ1-3, the CDR3 gives the full variable domain: DSGVTQTPKHLITATGQRVTLRCSPRSGDLSVYWYQQSLDQGLQFLIQYYNGEERAKGNILERFSAQQFPDLHSELNLSSLELGDSALYFCASSVGSLAGNTIYFGEGSWLTVV.